These 25 T cell receptor beta chains share one sample of origin, sequenced in a study of beta chain features in type 1 diabetes. Findings of the study overall: People with Type 1 diabetes carried modestly yet significantly shorter TCRB CDR3s in all four CD4+ subsets.

Every bit of the isolated RNA underwent reverse transcription, so sequencing read expressed TCRB transcripts. Profiling relied on immunoSEQ multiplex PCR, and the TCRdb table lists in-frame clones only, not all of them. Of fewer than 400,000 clones in the sample, around 9% are singletons; the top ten hold 0.95% to 1.1%. These receptors are not linked to any known antigen. The sample comprised central memory CD4+ T cells from blood. These receptors were taken from a man aged 30-40 years with type 1 diabetes.

The genes are TRBV30 and TRBJ2-5; 7 bases fit TRBD2. V gave up 4 bases and J gave up 1 base; unmatched junction bases: 0. This CDR3 contains 12 residues. CDR1 and CDR2 (germline): GTSNPN, SVGIG (reference sequence). The CDR3 sequence: CAWTSGQETQYF. The CDR3 DNA is TGTGCCTGGACTAGCGGCCAAGAGACCCAGTACTTC.

This sequence joins TRBV2 and TRBJ1-4, with D unresolved. This CDR3 is 15 amino acids long. The V gene lost 4 bases and the J gene lost 0 bases, with 9 bases spanning the gap. Per germline, CDR1 SNHLY and CDR2 FYNNEI. DNA for the CDR3: TGTGCCAGCAGTGTACCGGCTACAACTAATGAAAAACTGTTTTTT. Translated, it gives CASSVPATTNEKLFF.

The V and J genes are TRBV7-6 and TRBJ2-7; tentatively, D is TRBD1 or TRBD2 (5 bases each). Germline V gene lookup returns CDR1 SGHVS and CDR2 FNYEAQ. Trimming took off 5 bases at V and 1 base at J, with 9 bases between the two ends. The CDR3 covers 13 residues. The CDR3 nucleotides are TGTGCCAGCAGCAGGGGAGAGTCCTACGAGCAGTACTTC. Translating it yields CASSRGESYEQYF.

As regards this clone: Distinct nucleotide sequences in the sample also encode this CDR3. The rearrangement joins TRBV7-9 to TRBJ2-2; tentative D call: TRBD1 (6 bases). V was shortened by 2 bases and J by 6 bases, with 7 bases between the two germline ends. Germline lookup yields CDR1 SEHNR and CDR2 FQNEAQ (reference sequence). This CDR3 region has 13 residues. The CDR3 DNA sequence: TGTGCCAGCAGCTTAACAGGGTCCGGGGAGCTGTTTTTT. It is translated as CASSLTGSGELFF. The entire variable domain, with the rest obtained from reference TRBV7-9 and TRBJ2-2, is as follows: DTGVSQNPRHKITKRGQNVTFRCDPISEHNRLYWYRQTLGQGPEFLTYFQNEAQLEKSRLLSDRFSAERPKGSFSTLEIQRTEQGDSAMYLCASSLTGSGELFFGEGSRLTVL.

This clone was observed a few times. The chain uses TRBV29-1 and TRBJ1-1, with D perhaps matching TRBD1 (6 bases). This CDR3 contains 14 residues. V was trimmed by 3 bases and J by 8 bases, leaving 19 bases between them. Germline lookup yields CDR1 SQVTM and CDR2 ANQGSEA. CDR3: CSVEGGRWGQEAFF. In DNA form, the CDR3 reads TGCAGCGTTGAGGGGGGCAGATGGGGTCAGGAAGCTTTCTTT.

This clone has a handful of counts. The rearrangement links TRBV11-2 to TRBJ1-2, with D possibly being TRBD1 (6 bases). Looked up from germline, CDR1 is SGHAT and CDR2 is FQNNGV. CDR3 length: 13 amino acids. V was shortened by 3 bases and J by 8 bases, with 13 bases between the two germline ends. The CDR3 spells CASSLGALAGYTF. The CDR3, as DNA: TGTGCCAGCAGCTTGGGGGCCCTCGCAGGCTACACCTTC.

At least ten counts were recorded for this clone. V is TRBV6-6 and J is TRBJ1-6, with D tentatively TRBD1 (6 bases). The CDR3 runs 14 residues. Germline values: CDR1 MNHNY, CDR2 SVGAGI (reference sequence). The V end lost 2 bases, the J end lost 10 bases, and 12 bases lay between the germline ends. The CDR3 reads CASSYNGGRSPLHF. CDR3 coding DNA: TGTGCCAGCAGTTACAACGGGGGGCGGTCACCCCTCCACTTT.

The chain links TRBV4-3 to TRBJ2-1; 10 nucleotides line up with TRBD2. Trimming removed 3 bases from V and 3 bases from J; junction bases left unmatched: 2. Looked up from germline, CDR1 is LGHNA and CDR2 is YSLEER. This CDR3 is 15 amino acids long. The CDR3 DNA follows: TGCGCCAGCAGCCACACTAGCGGGGACTACAATGAGCAGTTCTTC. Encoded protein: CASSHTSGDYNEQFF.

This clone was detected a few times. The chain couples TRBV19 to TRBJ1-1; no clear D gene. The V and J ends lost 1 base and 6 bases respectively, with 15 bases between them. The length of the CDR3 is 15 residues. The germline CDR1 and CDR2 sequences are LNHDA and SQIVND (reference sequence). In nucleotides, the CDR3 is TGTGCCAGTAGTATAGGAGGGTGGGATATCGCTGAAGCTTTCTTT. Encoded protein: CASSIGGWDIAEAFF.

This clone was picked up a small number of times. The chain employs TRBV6-6 and TRBJ2-3; 7 bases are a match to TRBD1. This CDR3 is built from 13 residues. The V segment lost 6 bases and the J segment 3 bases; nucleotides outside the gene matches: 3. Germline assignment: CDR1 MNHNY and CDR2 SVGAGI (reference sequence). In nucleotides, the CDR3 is TGTGCCAGCAGGGGGACAGCGACAGATACGCAGTATTTT. Translated: CASRGTATDTQYF.

This chain connects TRBV6-5 to TRBJ2-5, with a possible D match to TRBD1 (7 bases). This CDR3 region has 15 residues. V was pared by 5 bases and J by 5 bases, with 18 bases between. Germline V CDR1 and CDR2: MNHEY, SVGAGI. CDR3 sequence (DNA): TGTGCCAGCAGTGTACGACAGGGAGGAGGGGAGACCCAGTACTTC. Translating it yields CASSVRQGGGETQYF.

The chain is built from TRBV30 and TRBJ1-6, with 11 bases that match TRBD1. The CDR3 spans 13 residues. V gave up 3 bases and J gave up 13 bases; unmatched junction bases: 5. Germline V lookup: CDR1 GTSNPN, CDR2 SVGIG (reference sequence). CDR3 sequence reads: CAWSLDRGPPLHF. In nucleotides, the CDR3 is TGTGCCTGGAGCCTGGACAGGGGGCCGCCCCTCCACTTT. The full variable domain, completed using reference TRBV30 and TRBJ1-6, is SQTIHQWPATLVQPVGSPLSLECTVEGTSNPNLYWYRQAAGRGLQLLFYSVGIGQISSEVPQNLSASRPQDRQFILSSKKLLLSDSGFYLCAWSLDRGPPLHFGNGTRLTVT.

The CDR3 reads CASSPRTGLSQETQYF. The CDR3 DNA is TGTGCCAGCAGCCCAAGGACAGGGTTATCGCAAGAGACCCAGTACTTC. The V and J genes are TRBV9 and TRBJ2-5; TRBD1 matches at 8 bases. Trimming cost V 4 bases and J 2 bases; bases outside gene matches: 10. The CDR3 consists of 16 residues. In germline, CDR1 is SGDLS, CDR2 YYNGEE. Complete variable domain (other parts from reference TRBV9 and TRBJ2-5): DSGVTQTPKHLITATGQRVTLRCSPRSGDLSVYWYQQSLDQGLQFLIQYYNGEERAKGNILERFSAQQFPDLHSELNLSSLELGDSALYFCASSPRTGLSQETQYFGPGTRLLVL.

This clone has a handful of counts. CDR3 bases: TGCGCCAGCAGCCCTTCGGCAGCGGGGGGGGGCGAGCAGTACTTC. It translates to CASSPSAAGGGEQYF. The chain is built from TRBV4-3 and TRBJ2-7, with 10 nucleotides matching TRBD2. Germline V gene sequence: CDR1 LGHNA, CDR2 YSLEER. CDR3 length: 15 amino acids. V was pared by 4 bases and J by 6 bases, with 9 bases of the junction left unmatched.

This chain uses TRBV7-2 with TRBJ2-7; TRBD1 matches at 7 bases. Germline CDR1 is SGHTA and CDR2 is FQGNSA. Trimming cost V 5 bases and J 4 bases; bases outside gene matches: 8. This CDR3 has 14 amino acids. CDR3 in DNA: TGTGCCAGCAGCCTGACAGGGCCTAAGTACGAGCAGTACTTC. This gives the protein CASSLTGPKYEQYF.

At least ten counts were recorded for this clone. This rearrangement joins TRBV4-1 to TRBJ2-1, with D possibly matching TRBD2 (6 bases). Germline CDR1 reads MGHRA; CDR2 reads YSYEKL. The V end was cut by 4 bases, the J end by 7 bases, with 17 bases between. CDR3 size: 15 residues. CDR3 DNA: TGCGCCAGCAGCCCGGGACTCCTGGGTGGTAATGAGCAGTTCTTC. Its protein is CASSPGLLGGNEQFF.

This chain connects TRBV18 to TRBJ2-7; weak D call: TRBD1 (6 bases). Germline loops: CDR1 KGHSH, CDR2 LQKENI. V lost 2 bases to trimming and J lost 6 bases, with 17 bases between them. The CDR3 length is 15 residues. The CDR3 DNA reads TGTGCCAGCTCACCAGAGACAGGTTCCCCCTCCGAGCAGTACTTC. This codes for CASSPETGSPSEQYF.

The rearrangement links TRBV7-9 to TRBJ2-1; TRBD1 aligns across 9 bases. V lost 5 bases, J lost 7 bases, and 6 bases stayed unmatched. Germline CDR1 SEHNR, CDR2 FQNEAQ (reference sequence). The CDR3 runs 14 residues. This CDR3 is CASSARQGGNEQFF. CDR3 sequence (DNA): TGTGCCAGCAGCGCCCGACAGGGGGGAAATGAGCAGTTCTTC.

The chain employs TRBV7-2 and TRBJ2-7; D is possibly TRBD1 (6 bases). CDR1 is SGHTA, CDR2 FQGNSA, per germline. The CDR3 length is 12 residues. Trimming stripped 5 bases from V and 6 bases from J, with 11 bases between. In DNA, the CDR3 is TGTGCCAGCAGCGCCACAGGGTTCGAGCAGTACTTC. Translation gives CASSATGFEQYF. Together with reference TRBV7-2 and TRBJ2-7, the CDR3 gives the full variable domain: GAGVSQSPSNKVTEKGKDVELRCDPISGHTALYWYRQSLGQGLEFLIYFQGNSAPDKSGLPSDRFSAERTGGSVSTLTIQRTQQEDSAVYLCASSATGFEQYFGPGTRLTVT.

The chain links TRBV5-1 to TRBJ1-2, with 8 bases matching TRBD1. Germline lookup yields CDR1 SGHRS and CDR2 YFSETQ. The CDR3 length is 14 residues. V lost 1 base and J lost 3; bases outside the gene matches: 2. CDR3 amino acids: CASSLSGQDYGYTF. For the CDR3, the DNA is TGCGCCAGCAGCTTGTCGGGACAGGACTATGGCTACACCTTC.

The chain links TRBV20-1 to TRBJ2-1; D is undetermined. Germline values: CDR1 DFQATT, CDR2 SNEGSKA (reference sequence). The germline V and J ends were trimmed by 0 bases and 7 bases, with 1 base remaining between them. This CDR3 has 10 residues. CDR3 sequence (DNA): TGCAGTGCTAGAGATAATGAGCAGTTCTTC. This sequence encodes CSARDNEQFF.

This chain connects TRBV7-2 to TRBJ1-3; D gene uncertain. V gave up 6 bases and J gave up 1 base, with 10 bases separating them. The germline gives CDR1 SGHTA, CDR2 FQGNSA. The CDR3 covers 14 residues. CDR3 nucleotides: TGTGCCAGCAGGGGCATCCCTTCTGGAAACACCATATATTTT. This encodes CASRGIPSGNTIYF.

This clone has more than one count but fewer than ten. The chain combines TRBV10-3 with TRBJ2-3; no reliable D call. Germline V gene sequence: CDR1 ENHRY, CDR2 SYGVKD. Trimming removed 6 bases at V and 8 bases at J, with 18 bases between. The length of the CDR3 is 14 residues. CDR3 region: CAIRGLTSTGTQYF. The CDR3 bases are TGTGCCATCAGGGGCCTGACCTCGACGGGTACGCAGTATTTT.

A few counts support this clone. V gene TRBV20-1 combines with J gene TRBJ2-5; D remains unclear. Germline V gives CDR1 DFQATT, CDR2 SNEGSKA (reference sequence). With 1 base removed from V and 5 bases from J, the gap between germline ends came to 5 bases. This CDR3 is 11 amino acids long. DNA of the CDR3: TGCAGTGCTAGAGGGTTGGAGACCCAGTACTTC. Amino acid sequence: CSARGLETQYF.

To note about this clone: Other DNA sequences from this sample encode an identical CDR3 as well. The J gene is TRBJ2-7, the V gene TRBV9; the match to TRBD1 covers 7 bases. V dropped 3 bases and J dropped 0; count of bases not matched to a gene: 3. The V gene's germline CDR1 is SGDLS and CDR2 YYNGEE. The CDR3 runs 14 residues. CDR3 coding DNA: TGTGCCAGCAGCGCCCAGGGGGACTCCTACGAGCAGTACTTC. Translated, it gives CASSAQGDSYEQYF.